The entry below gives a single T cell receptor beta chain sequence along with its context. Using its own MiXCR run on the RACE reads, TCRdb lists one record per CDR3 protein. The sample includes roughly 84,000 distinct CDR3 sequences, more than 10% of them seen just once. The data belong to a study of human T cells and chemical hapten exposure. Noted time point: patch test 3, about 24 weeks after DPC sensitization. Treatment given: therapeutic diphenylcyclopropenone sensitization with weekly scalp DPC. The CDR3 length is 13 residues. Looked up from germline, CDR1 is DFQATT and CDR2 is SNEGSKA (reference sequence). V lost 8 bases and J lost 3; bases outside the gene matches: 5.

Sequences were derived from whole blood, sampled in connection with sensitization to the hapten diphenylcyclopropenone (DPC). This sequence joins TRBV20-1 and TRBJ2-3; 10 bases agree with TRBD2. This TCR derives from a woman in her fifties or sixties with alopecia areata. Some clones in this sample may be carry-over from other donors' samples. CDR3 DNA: TGCAGTCCCGTAGCGGGAGGAACAGATACGCAGTATTTT. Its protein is CSPVAGGTDTQYF.